Presented here are 28 T cell receptor beta chains from one specimen sequenced in a study of blood T cell repertoires in COVID-19. The data were produced by immunoSEQ multiplex PCR, yet TCRdb's version contains in-frame clones alone and is incomplete. The repertoire holds about 400,000 clones, with around 89% as singletons. The sequencing sample was made of peripheral blood. These receptors all come from a woman aged 30 to 39 with acute or convalescent COVID-19.

J is TRBJ1-1 and V is TRBV1; the table's D call TRBD1 went unverified against the DNA. TRBV1 is a documented pseudogene. This CDR3 has 15 residues. The CDR3 sequence: CTSSQADRGDSEAFF. CDR3 nucleotide sequence: TGCACCAGCAGCCAAGCAGACAGGGGGGACTCTGAGGCTTTCTTT.

V is TRBV20-1 and J is TRBJ2-7; D is unresolved. The V end was cut by 3 bases, the J end by 4 bases, with 22 bases between. The V gene's germline CDR1 is DFQATT and CDR2 SNEGSKA (reference sequence). CDR3 length: 16 residues. CDR3 sequence (DNA): TGCAGTGCTAGTACCTTCGGCCGGCGGTTTGCTTACGAGCAGTACTTC. This translates into CSASTFGRRFAYEQYF.

This chain joins TRBV7-7 and TRBJ2-5, with D perhaps matching TRBD1 (5 bases). Deletions cut 3 bases from V and 5 bases from J, with 16 bases between. The germline V gene has CDR1 SSHAT and CDR2 FNYEAQ (reference sequence). The CDR3 loop spans 15 amino acids. The CDR3 region is CASSFQGRLGETQYF. Written as DNA, the CDR3 is TGTGCCAGCAGCTTTCAGGGTAGACTTGGGGAGACCCAGTACTTC.

This chain links TRBV9 with TRBJ2-3, with a weak D call TRBD1 (5 bases). V was clipped by 3 bases and J by 0 bases, with 8 bases between them. Germline CDR1 and CDR2: SGDLS and YYNGEE. This CDR3 comprises 14 residues. The CDR3 DNA is TGTGCCAGCAGCGAGACAGCTAGCACAGATACGCAGTATTTT. This codes for CASSETASTDTQYF. Filled out from reference TRBV9 and TRBJ2-3, the complete variable domain reads DSGVTQTPKHLITATGQRVTLRCSPRSGDLSVYWYQQSLDQGLQFLIQYYNGEERAKGNILERFSAQQFPDLHSELNLSSLELGDSALYFCASSETASTDTQYFGPGTRLTVL.

This clone was seen a handful of times. The V call is TRBV5-6, the J call TRBJ1-5; TRBD1 is a possible D gene (5 bases). V lost 5 bases, J lost 4 bases, and 13 bases lay in between. There are 14 residues in the CDR3. CDR1 is SGHDT, CDR2 YYEEEE, per germline. CDR3: CASSYYRYNQPQHF. The CDR3 DNA reads TGTGCCAGCAGTTACTACAGGTATAATCAGCCCCAGCATTTT.

This chain links TRBV24-1 with TRBJ2-2; maybe TRBD1 (7 bases). This CDR3 region has 14 residues. Trimming removed 7 bases from V and 3 bases from J, with 11 bases in between. Germline V CDR1 and CDR2: KGHDR, SFDVKD. CDR3 region: CATRSRGDTGELFF. CDR3 sequence (DNA): TGTGCCACCAGATCCAGGGGGGACACCGGGGAGCTGTTTTTT.

The chain has TRBV11-2 and TRBJ1-2, with 9 bases fitting TRBD1. J gave up 4 bases and V 4 bases, and 4 bases lay outside the gene matches. CDR1 and CDR2 (germline): SGHAT, FQNNGV. The CDR3 covers 14 residues. In nucleotides, the CDR3 is TGTGCCAGCAGCTCCCAGGACAGGGGCTATGGCTACACCTTC. Its translation: CASSSQDRGYGYTF.

This chain joins TRBV5-4 and TRBJ2-1, with 9 bases fitting TRBD2. The CDR3 runs to 12 residues. Germline assignment: CDR1 SGHNT and CDR2 YYREEE (reference sequence). The V segment lost 4 bases and the J segment 10 bases; nucleotides outside the gene matches: 3. The CDR3: CASSQGTSEQFF. For the CDR3, the DNA is TGTGCCAGCAGCCAGGGGACTAGCGAGCAGTTCTTC. The whole variable domain, filled in from reference TRBV5-4 and TRBJ2-1, reads ETGVTQSPTHLIKTRGQQVTLRCSSQSGHNTVSWYQQALGQGPQFIFQYYREEENGRGNFPPRFSGLQFPNYSSELNVNALELDDSALYLCASSQGTSEQFFGPGTRLTVL.

V gene TRBV15 combines with J gene TRBJ2-7; D is unclear. V lost 3 bases to trimming and J lost 0 bases, with 9 bases between them. Germline values: CDR1 LNHNV, CDR2 YYDKDF (reference sequence). The CDR3 has 14 residues. The chain's CDR3 is CATSSSRSSYEQYF. The CDR3 nucleotides are TGTGCCACCAGCAGTAGTAGGAGCTCCTACGAGCAGTACTTC.

This rearrangement joins TRBV7-2 to TRBJ2-3; 9 nucleotides match TRBD2. CDR1 and CDR2 (germline): SGHTA, FQGNSA. There are 16 residues in the CDR3. Trimming at V came to 5 bases and at J to 4 bases, leaving 10 bases not matched to a gene. This CDR3 is CASSHRAGGEADTQYF. The CDR3 DNA follows: TGTGCCAGCAGCCACCGAGCGGGGGGTGAGGCAGATACGCAGTATTTT.

This clone was recorded once. The chain uses TRBV15 and TRBJ2-5, with a weak D call TRBD2 (5 bases). Germline V gene data show CDR1 as LNHNV and CDR2 as YYDKDF (reference sequence). Between the trimmed V and J ends, which lost 6 bases and 5 bases, there was a span of 19 bases. This CDR3 has 15 residues. The CDR3 DNA is TGTGCCACCAGTTCCGGACGGGCGGGCGGGGAGACCCAGTACTTC. It specifies CATSSGRAGGETQYF.

The CDR3 loop is CASSQGPLRSYNSPLHF. The CDR3, as DNA: TGTGCCAGCAGCCAAGGGCCTTTACGCTCCTATAATTCACCCCTCCACTTT. The V and J genes are TRBV3-1 (or the pseudogene TRBV3-2) and TRBJ1-6; D is unclear. The CDR3 is 17 residues long. The germline V gene encodes CDR1 LGHDT and CDR2 YNNKEL (reference sequence). The germline V and J ends were trimmed by 1 base and 0 bases, with 10 bases remaining between them.

CDR3 region: CASSKGAVDTQYF. CDR3 bases: TGTGCCAGCAGCAAGGGGGCAGTAGATACGCAGTATTTT. The chain joins TRBV21-1 to TRBJ2-3; the table assigns TRBD1, which was not confirmed against the DNA. TRBV21-1 constitutes a pseudogene. The CDR3 consists of 13 residues.

The chain uses TRBV6-1 and TRBJ1-6; D perhaps matches TRBD1 (5 bases). In germline, CDR1 is MNHNS, CDR2 SASEGT. V was trimmed by 0 bases and J by 9 bases, leaving 15 bases between them. This CDR3 contains 16 residues. CDR3 protein: CASSEAVWGASSPLHF. CDR3 in DNA: TGTGCCAGCAGTGAAGCGGTCTGGGGCGCAAGTTCACCCCTCCACTTT.

The chain employs TRBV11-2 and TRBJ2-7; 7 bases fit TRBD1. J was trimmed by 0 bases and V by 0 bases; bases with no gene match: 5. Germline V gene sequence: CDR1 SGHAT, CDR2 FQNNGV. CDR3 length equals 16 residues. The CDR3 is CASSLEQGTYSYEQYF. The CDR3 DNA sequence: TGTGCCAGCAGCTTAGAACAGGGGACATACTCCTACGAGCAGTACTTC.

The chain joins TRBV14 to TRBJ2-3, with a possible D match to TRBD1 (5 bases). V was clipped by 0 bases and J by 0 bases, with 10 bases between them. In germline, CDR1 is SGHDN, CDR2 FVKESK. This CDR3 spans 16 amino acids. The CDR3 DNA is TGTGCCAGCAGCCAAGAACGGACAACAAGCACAGATACGCAGTATTTT. It specifies CASSQERTTSTDTQYF.

This sequence joins TRBV2 and TRBJ1-5, with D perhaps matching TRBD1 (6 bases). There are 14 residues in the CDR3. V was shortened by 6 bases and J by 3 bases, with 12 bases between the two germline ends. Germline lookup yields CDR1 SNHLY and CDR2 FYNNEI. The CDR3 DNA sequence: TGTGCCAGCAGCAATACAGGGAACAATCAGCCCCAGCATTTT. Its translation: CASSNTGNNQPQHF.

The chain couples TRBV29-1 to TRBJ1-1; 10 bases match TRBD1. With 6 bases clipped from V and 3 bases from J, the junction kept 7 bases outside the gene matches. This CDR3 comprises 14 residues. CDR1 is SQVTM and CDR2 is ANQGSEA in the germline V gene. CDR3 protein: CSVKTGGLYTEAFF. The CDR3 DNA is TGCAGCGTCAAGACAGGGGGCCTCTACACTGAAGCTTTCTTT.

The rearrangement uses TRBV6-2 or TRBV6-3 and TRBJ2-7; D gene uncertain. The germline V and J ends were trimmed by 2 bases and 3 bases, with 8 bases remaining between them. The CDR3 contains 13 residues. The germline V gene encodes CDR1 MNHEY and CDR2 SVGEGT. The CDR3: CASSYSDGYEQYF. CDR3 DNA sequence: TGTGCCAGCAGTTACAGCGACGGCTACGAGCAGTACTTC.

V is TRBV30 and J is TRBJ2-7, with a weak D call TRBD1 (7 bases). The CDR3 runs 12 residues. Germline V lookup: CDR1 GTSNPN, CDR2 SVGIG (reference sequence). V lost 5 bases to trimming and J lost 4 bases, with 12 bases between them. DNA of the CDR3: TGTGCCTGGTGTCAGGGGGGATACGAGCAGTACTTC. It yields the protein CAWCQGGYEQYF.

This clone was detected once. This chain connects TRBV15 to TRBJ2-3, with unresolved D. Germline loops: CDR1 LNHNV, CDR2 YYDKDF (reference sequence). V gave up 0 bases and J gave up 1 base, with 11 bases separating them. The CDR3 sequence is 16 residues long. The CDR3 sequence is CATSRDVSAGTDTQYF. In DNA form, the CDR3 reads TGTGCCACCAGCAGAGATGTGAGTGCGGGCACAGATACGCAGTATTTT.

The chain has TRBV7-8 and TRBJ2-3; TRBD1 might be the D (5 bases). V gave up 5 bases and J gave up 6 bases, with 18 bases separating them. The CDR3 extends over 15 amino acids. The germline V gene encodes CDR1 SGHVS and CDR2 FQNEAQ. In DNA, the CDR3 is TGTGCCAGCAGCCCGTACCTAGGGGATCGGGATACGCAGTATTTT. Protein: CASSPYLGDRDTQYF. Full variable domain (outside the CDR3, taken from reference TRBV7-8 and TRBJ2-3): GAGVSQSPRYKVAKRGQDVALRCDPISGHVSLFWYQQALGQGPEFLTYFQNEAQLDKSGLPSDRFFAERPEGSVSTLKIQRTQQEDSAVYLCASSPYLGDRDTQYFGPGTRLTVL.

The chain recombines TRBV21-1 with TRBJ1-6; the table's D call, TRBD1, has no DNA check behind it. TRBV21-1 is a recognized pseudogene. CDR3 length: 16 amino acids. The CDR3 loop reads CARDRTGEPCNSPLHF. For the CDR3, the DNA is TGTGCCAGAGATCGGACAGGGGAACCCTGTAATTCACCCCTCCACTTT.

The CDR3 DNA reads as TGTGCCAGCAGCTCGATGCGGGGGTACGAGCAGTACTTC. The encoded protein is CASSSMRGYEQYF. The chain employs TRBV7-2 and TRBJ2-7; 7 bases are a match to TRBD2. The CDR3 is made up of 13 amino acids. CDR1 and CDR2 (germline): SGHTA, FQGNSA. With 4 bases clipped from V and 4 bases from J, the junction kept 4 bases outside the gene matches.

The chain recombines TRBV29-1 with TRBJ2-7; a possible D gene is TRBD1 (5 bases). There are 11 residues in the CDR3. Germline-derived CDR1 and CDR2 are SQVTM and ANQGSEA. V lost 4 bases and J 7 bases, leaving 11 bases between the germline ends. This CDR3 reads CSVGAGREQYF. CDR3 nucleotide sequence: TGCAGCGTTGGGGCAGGGCGAGAGCAGTACTTC.

The chain uses TRBV5-1 and TRBJ2-3; 8 bases are shared with TRBD2. Germline V lookup: CDR1 SGHRS, CDR2 YFSETQ. This CDR3 has 16 residues. J lost 0 bases, V lost 0 bases, and 3 bases had no gene match. DNA of the CDR3: TGCGCCAGCAGCTTGGAAACTAGCGGAAGCACAGATACGCAGTATTTT. It codes for CASSLETSGSTDTQYF.

CDR3 residues: CASRERQGGYEQYF. CDR3 in DNA: TGTGCCAGCAGGGAAAGACAGGGGGGCTACGAGCAGTACTTC. The gene calls are TRBV27 and TRBJ2-7; 9 positions match TRBD1. The trim removed 6 bases at V and 3 bases at J, leaving 6 bases unmatched. The CDR3 is 14 residues long. Germline CDR1 reads MNHEY; CDR2 reads SMNVEV (reference sequence).

As to this clone: Within the sample, other DNA sequences also encode this same CDR3. The chain couples TRBV5-1 to TRBJ2-3; D perhaps matches TRBD1 (5 bases). The CDR3 contains 13 residues. V was trimmed by 5 bases and J by 5 bases, leaving 12 bases between them. In germline, CDR1 is SGHRS, CDR2 YFSETQ. The CDR3 is CASSLQGGDTQYF. The CDR3 nucleotides are TGCGCCAGCAGTTTGCAGGGCGGAGATACGCAGTATTTT.